A single TCR beta chain is shown here with its context. Its cognate antigen is unknown. The sample belongs to a study of cytomegalovirus exposure and HLA in healthy donors. The primer mix had 60 Vbeta and 13 Jbeta primers. TCRdb's copy holds only in-frame clones and misses some; the assay was immunoSEQ multiplex PCR. The sample has 150,000 to 200,000 clones, 70% to 90% seen once; the top ten hold roughly 1.7%. General study findings and limits: After further analysis at a later stage, 16,951 TCR beta sequences were associated with HLA alleles at 0.05 false discovery rate.

Trimming cost V 3 bases and J 6 bases; bases outside gene matches: 6. The CDR3 is 15 residues long. Germline V gene sequence: CDR1 MNHEY, CDR2 SMNVEV (reference sequence). The source of this sequence is a woman between 18 and 29 years old in good health and CMV-seronegative. V gene TRBV27 combines with J gene TRBJ2-7; 12 bases are shared with TRBD2. The sequencing input was PBMCs. CDR3: CASSFQLAGGGEQYF. DNA for the CDR3: TGTGCCAGCAGTTTTCAACTAGCGGGAGGTGGCGAGCAGTACTTC.